These 20 T cell receptor beta chains were all obtained from the same sample, sequenced in a study of breast tumors, draining lymph nodes, adjacent tissues. TCRdb passed the multiplex PCR reads through MiXCR, listing each CDR3 protein once. In the table there are about 22,000 distinct CDR3 sequences, about two thirds of which are singletons. Sequencing input: tumor-adjacent breast tissue. The origin of the receptors is a female donor with breast cancer. Some clones in this sample may be carry-over from other donors' samples.

The chain employs TRBV12-3 or TRBV12-4 and TRBJ2-2; 9 positions match TRBD2. The trim removed 8 bases at V and 4 bases at J, leaving 8 bases unmatched. The CDR3 extends over 15 amino acids. CDR3 nucleotides: TGTGCCAGCGGTCTTGGCGGGAGGGTCACCGGGGAGCTGTTTTTT. Translated: CASGLGGRVTGELFF.

The chain carries TRBV7-6 and TRBJ2-2; TRBD1 aligns across 10 bases. Germline assignment: CDR1 SGHVS and CDR2 FNYEAQ. J lost 4 bases, V lost 3 bases, and 5 bases had no gene match. The CDR3 spans 16 residues. The CDR3 DNA reads as TGTGCCAGCAGCTTGTTTTGGACAGGGGGCACCGGGGAGCTGTTTTTT. Amino acids: CASSLFWTGGTGELFF.

Many counts were recorded for this clonotype. The CDR3 DNA reads TGCGCCAGCAGTGAACCCCGACAGGGCGCAGACGAGCAGTACTTC. Translation: CASSEPRQGADEQYF. The gene calls are TRBV10-2 and TRBJ2-7; 7 nucleotides align to TRBD1. Germline trimming cut 3 bases from V and 5 bases from J; bases unmatched to any gene: 10. Germline V gene sequence: CDR1 WSHSY, CDR2 SAAADI. This CDR3 has 15 amino acids.

About this clonotype: One end of the junction is discordant with germline, which a read error may explain. V gene TRBV5-4 combines with J gene TRBJ2-5, with unresolved D. The CDR3 is made up of 12 amino acids. Germline V CDR1 and CDR2: SGHNT, YYREEE (reference sequence). The CDR3 sequence is CASSLPTEAQYF. The CDR3 DNA reads as TGTGCCAGCAGTTTGCCTACAGAGGCCCAGTACTTC.

The V gene is TRBV7-9, the J gene TRBJ2-1, with a possible D match to TRBD2 (5 bases). The CDR3 is made up of 13 amino acids. Trimming cost V 10 bases and J 8 bases, with 18 bases left between them. Germline CDR1 and CDR2: SEHNR and FQNEAQ (reference sequence). CDR3 sequence reads: CAISTSAGYEQFF. The CDR3 nucleotides read TGTGCCATCAGTACGTCGGCGGGCTATGAGCAGTTCTTC.

The table lists this clonotype with many counts. This clone may be a read error of a much larger clone one base away. It is likely a read error, because the conserved phenylalanine at the end of the CDR3 is missing. The chain links TRBV19 to TRBJ2-1, with 14 bases identical to TRBD2. The V gene's germline CDR1 is LNHDA and CDR2 SQIVND (reference sequence). The CDR3 totals 16 residues. After removal of 3 bases from V and 4 bases from J, the junction contained 2 bases not matched to a gene. This chain's CDR3 is CASSMGTSGGYNEQFS. The CDR3 nucleotides are TGTGCCAGTAGTATGGGGACTAGCGGGGGATACAATGAGCAGTTCTCC.

The V and J genes are TRBV19 and TRBJ2-7; D not resolved. The CDR3 contains 13 residues. Germline V gene lookup returns CDR1 LNHDA and CDR2 SQIVND (reference sequence). Trimming removed 3 bases at V and 4 bases at J, with 10 bases between. Here the CDR3 DNA reads TGTGCCAGTAGTATTTACGGGCGGTACGAGCAGTACTTC. It specifies CASSIYGRYEQYF.

This clonotype was seen many times. V is TRBV10-2 and J is TRBJ2-3; TRBD2 matches 8 bases. The V gene's germline CDR1 is WSHSY and CDR2 SAAADI. The CDR3 spans 14 residues. V dropped 7 bases and J dropped 5; count of bases not matched to a gene: 8. The CDR3 DNA is TGCGCCAGCAATAGACTAGCGACTTTAGATACGCAGTATTTT. It translates to CASNRLATLDTQYF.

This clonotype was counted ten times or more. The chain carries TRBV15 and TRBJ2-4; possibly TRBD2 for D (6 bases). Deletions cut 0 bases from V and 5 bases from J, with 11 bases between. The CDR3 runs to 15 residues. Germline V gene data show CDR1 as LNHNV and CDR2 as YYDKDF (reference sequence). The CDR3 bases are TGTGCCACCAGCAGAGATGGAGGGCTAGAAAACATTCAGTACTTC. This gives the protein CATSRDGGLENIQYF.

This clonotype ranks as medium-sized. The chain employs TRBV20-1 and TRBJ2-7, with D unclear. V was trimmed by 5 bases and J by 0 bases, leaving 17 bases between them. CDR3 length: 15 residues. Germline-derived CDR1 and CDR2 are DFQATT and SNEGSKA (reference sequence). CDR3 in DNA: TGCAGTGCTCTGACCTTGGACCGAAGCTCCTACGAGCAGTACTTC. Protein: CSALTLDRSSYEQYF.

This clonotype was seen ten or more times. A much more abundant neighbour one base away suggests this may be a read error. V gene TRBV12-3 or TRBV12-4 combines with J gene TRBJ2-7; unclear D gene. The V gene lost 3 bases and the J gene lost 3 bases, with 9 bases spanning the gap. The CDR3 spans 13 residues. The CDR3 DNA reads as TGTGCCAGCAGTTTCTCCAGGAGCTACGAGCAGTACTTC. Its translation: CASSFSRSYEQYF.

The V call is TRBV14, the J call TRBJ2-7, with D perhaps TRBD2 (5 bases). Trimming stripped 1 base from V and 6 bases from J, with 10 bases between. The CDR3 has 13 residues. Per germline, CDR1 SGHDN and CDR2 FVKESK. CDR3: CASSQAGESEQYF. DNA for the CDR3: TGTGCCAGCAGCCAAGCCGGGGAAAGCGAGCAGTACTTC.

The J gene is TRBJ2-5, the V gene TRBV7-2; D perhaps matches TRBD2 (5 bases). Germline V gene sequence: CDR1 SGHTA, CDR2 FQGNSA. The CDR3 consists of 14 residues. V lost 5 bases to trimming and J lost 2 bases, with 12 bases between them. The CDR3 sequence is CASSAGIFQETQYF. The CDR3 DNA reads as TGTGCCAGCAGCGCCGGGATTTTTCAAGAGACCCAGTACTTC.

The sample holds many counts of this clonotype. The genes are TRBV6-5 and TRBJ1-3; D may be TRBD1 (5 bases). The CDR3 sequence is 17 residues long. With 7 bases removed from V and 0 bases from J, the gap between germline ends came to 19 bases. Germline V lookup: CDR1 MNHEY, CDR2 SVGAGI. The CDR3: CASTSVGAGASGNTIYF. Here the CDR3 DNA reads TGTGCCAGCACCTCGGTCGGGGCAGGAGCCTCTGGAAACACCATATATTTT.

The chain couples TRBV7-2 to TRBJ2-1, with TRBD2 identical over 10 bases. The ends lost 4 bases at V and 5 bases at J; junction bases unmatched: 11. This CDR3 is built from 17 residues. Germline assignment: CDR1 SGHTA and CDR2 FQGNSA. The CDR3 DNA reads as TGTGCCAGCAGCTCGCACCAGACTAGCGGGTCCCACAATGAGCAGTTCTTC. As protein: CASSSHQTSGSHNEQFF. The full variable domain, completed using reference TRBV7-2 and TRBJ2-1, is GAGVSQSPSNKVTEKGKDVELRCDPISGHTALYWYRQSLGQGLEFLIYFQGNSAPDKSGLPSDRFSAERTGGSVSTLTIQRTQQEDSAVYLCASSSHQTSGSHNEQFFGPGTRLTVL.

The V gene is TRBV5-1, the J gene TRBJ1-6; D gene uncertain. Germline values: CDR1 SGHRS, CDR2 YFSETQ. The CDR3 has 13 amino acids. The germline V and J ends were trimmed by 5 bases and 6 bases, with 9 bases remaining between them. CDR3 sequence: CASSREFNSPLHF. CDR3 coding DNA: TGCGCCAGCAGTCGGGAGTTTAATTCACCCCTCCACTTT.

This chain joins TRBV6-4 and TRBJ2-7; no definite D call. This CDR3 comprises 13 residues. The V end lost 2 bases, the J end lost 3 bases, and 8 bases lay between the germline ends. Germline CDR1 and CDR2: MRHNA and SNTAGT. This CDR3 reads CASSDGDNYEQYF. Written as DNA, the CDR3 is TGTGCCAGCAGTGACGGAGATAACTACGAGCAGTACTTC.

The chain joins TRBV10-3 to TRBJ2-3; 11 nucleotides align to TRBD1. The CDR3 contains 15 residues. Germline loops: CDR1 ENHRY, CDR2 SYGVKD. V was pared by 6 bases and J by 5 bases, with 7 bases of the junction left unmatched. The CDR3 here is CAISAGQGGRDTQYF. In DNA, the CDR3 is TGTGCCATCAGCGCGGGACAGGGGGGAAGAGATACGCAGTATTTT.

The rearrangement joins TRBV2 to TRBJ2-7; tentative D call: TRBD2 (6 bases). The germline V gene encodes CDR1 SNHLY and CDR2 FYNNEI. The CDR3 extends over 14 amino acids. Trimming removed 2 bases at V and 3 bases at J, with 11 bases between. The CDR3 here is CASSENVGGYEQYF. The CDR3 nucleotides read TGTGCCAGCAGTGAAAATGTGGGGGGCTACGAGCAGTACTTC.

The V gene is TRBV11-2, the J gene TRBJ2-3, with TRBD2 matching over 11 bases. The V gene's germline CDR1 is SGHAT and CDR2 FQNNGV. J lost 4 bases, V lost 1 base, and 7 bases had no gene match. This CDR3 spans 17 amino acids. CDR3 sequence reads: CASSLGRLAGRADTQYF. The DNA of the CDR3 is TGTGCCAGCAGCTTAGGCCGACTAGCGGGGAGGGCAGATACGCAGTATTTT.